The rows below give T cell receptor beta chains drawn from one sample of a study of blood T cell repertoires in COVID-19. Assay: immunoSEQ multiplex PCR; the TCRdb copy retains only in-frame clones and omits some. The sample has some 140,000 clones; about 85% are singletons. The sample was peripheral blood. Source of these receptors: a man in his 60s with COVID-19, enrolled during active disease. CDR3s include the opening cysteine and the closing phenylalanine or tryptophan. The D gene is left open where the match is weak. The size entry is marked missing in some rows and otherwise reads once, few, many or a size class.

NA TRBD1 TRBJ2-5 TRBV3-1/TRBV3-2 CASSQRTGVGQETQYF TGTGCCAGCAGCCAGAGGACAGGGGTAGGCCAAGAGACCCAGTACTTC
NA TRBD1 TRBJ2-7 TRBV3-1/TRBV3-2 CASSRKTGGPSYEQYF TGTGCCAGCAGCCGAAAAACAGGGGGCCCATCCTACGAGCAGTACTTC
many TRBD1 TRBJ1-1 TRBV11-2 CASNGQGASDTEAFF TGTGCCAGCAACGGACAGGGGGCATCTGACACTGAAGCTTTCTTT
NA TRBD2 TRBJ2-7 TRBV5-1 CASSPGGVFSEQYF TGCGCCAGCAGCCCGGGAGGAGTGTTCTCCGAGCAGTACTTC
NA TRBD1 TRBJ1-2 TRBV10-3 CAIYDGTGGYGYTF TGTGCCATTTACGACGGGACAGGGGGTTATGGCTACACCTTC
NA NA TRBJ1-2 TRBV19 CASSTPGLSHYGYTF TGTGCCAGTAGTACGCCGGGACTGAGCCACTATGGCTACACCTTC
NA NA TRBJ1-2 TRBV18 CASSLQTTNSGYTF TGTGCCAGCTCACTACAAACGACAAATTCGGGCTACACCTTC
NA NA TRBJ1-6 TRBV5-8 CASSLGALPLHF TGTGCCAGCAGCTTGGGCGCGCTCCCCCTCCACTTT
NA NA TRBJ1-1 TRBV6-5 CASSYSDRLNTEAFF TGTGCCAGCAGTTACTCTGACAGGTTAAACACTGAAGCTTTCTTT
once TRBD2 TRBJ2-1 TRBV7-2 CASTPGLAENNEQFF TGTGCCAGCACCCCCGGGCTAGCGGAAAACAATGAGCAGTTCTTC
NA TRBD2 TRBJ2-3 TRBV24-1 CATSDKGLGNTDTQYF TGTGCCACCAGTGATAAGGGACTAGGGAACACAGATACGCAGTATTTT
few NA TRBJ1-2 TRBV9 CASRLTGVSDGYTF TGTGCCAGCAGGTTGACAGGAGTCAGCGATGGCTACACCTTC
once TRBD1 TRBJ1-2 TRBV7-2 CASSPQGGNYGYTF TGTGCCAGCAGCCCACAGGGGGGAAACTATGGCTACACCTTC
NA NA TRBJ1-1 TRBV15 CATSRPQGSEAFF TGTGCCACCAGCAGACCCCAGGGCTCTGAAGCTTTCTTT
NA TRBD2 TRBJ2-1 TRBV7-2 CASSSGTGTIYNEQFF TGTGCCAGCAGCTCCGGAACCGGGACTATCTACAATGAGCAGTTCTTC
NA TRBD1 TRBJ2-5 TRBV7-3 CASSLSGTGRETQYF TGTGCCAGCAGCCTGTCGGGGACAGGGAGAGAGACCCAGTACTTC
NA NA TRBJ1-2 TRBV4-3 CASSQDRGTQGGYTF TGCGCCAGCAGCCAAGATCGGGGGACTCAAGGTGGCTACACCTTC
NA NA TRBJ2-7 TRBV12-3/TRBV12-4 CASSTPVHEQYF TGTGCCAGCAGCACCCCGGTCCACGAGCAGTACTTC
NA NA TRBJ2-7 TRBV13 CASSLGRYEQYF TGTGCCAGCAGCTTAGGGAGATACGAGCAGTACTTC
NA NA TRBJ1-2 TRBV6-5 CASMGGDYGYTF TGTGCCAGCATGGGGGGGGACTATGGCTACACCTTC
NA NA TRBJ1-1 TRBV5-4 CASSLGDTEAFF TGTGCCAGCAGCTTAGGGGACACTGAAGCTTTCTTT
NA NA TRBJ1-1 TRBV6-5 CASKEGTVNTEAFF TGTGCCAGCAAGGAGGGGACGGTGAACACTGAAGCTTTCTTT
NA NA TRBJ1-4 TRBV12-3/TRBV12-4 CASATPSNEKLFF TGTGCCAGCGCGACTCCGTCTAATGAAAAACTGTTTTTT
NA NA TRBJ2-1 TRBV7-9 CASSLALGASSYNEQFF TGTGCCAGCAGCTTAGCTTTAGGCGCTAGCTCCTACAATGAGCAGTTCTTC
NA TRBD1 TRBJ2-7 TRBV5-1 CASSLSGQAYEQYF TGCGCCAGCAGCTTGTCGGGACAGGCCTACGAGCAGTACTTC
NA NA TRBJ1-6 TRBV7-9 CASSLPPHDRTYNSPLHF TGTGCCAGCAGCCTACCACCCCACGACAGAACCTATAATTCACCCCTCCACTTT
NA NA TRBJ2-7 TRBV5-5 CASSTRDFSSYEQYF TGTGCCAGCAGTACCAGGGACTTTAGCTCCTACGAGCAGTACTTC
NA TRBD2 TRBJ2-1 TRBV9 CASSALTSASSYNEQFF TGTGCCAGCAGCGCCCTCACTAGCGCGAGCTCCTACAATGAGCAGTTCTTC
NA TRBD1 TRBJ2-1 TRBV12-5 CASGLHLRGLELHHGKQFF TGTGCTAGTGGTCTACACCTCAGGGGGCTGGAGCTACATCATGGGAAGCAGTTCTTC
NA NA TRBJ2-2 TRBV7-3 CASSLSTGSTGELFF TGTGCCAGCAGCTTAAGTACGGGGAGTACCGGGGAGCTGTTTTTT
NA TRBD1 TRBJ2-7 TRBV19 CASSATGTAYEQYF TGTGCCAGTAGTGCGACCGGGACAGCCTACGAGCAGTACTTC
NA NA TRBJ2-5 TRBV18 CASSKGQGTETQYF TGTGCCAGCTCCAAAGGGCAGGGCACGGAGACCCAGTACTTC
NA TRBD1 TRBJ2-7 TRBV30 CARSGTGSGWPSYEQYF TGTGCCAGATCCGGGACAGGATCCGGCTGGCCCTCCTACGAGCAGTACTTC
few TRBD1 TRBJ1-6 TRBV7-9 CASSHGQGSSPLHF TGTGCCAGCAGCCACGGACAGGGAAGCTCACCCCTCCACTTT
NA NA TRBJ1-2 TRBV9 CASSGTSTLLANYGYTF TGTGCCAGCAGCGGAACTTCGACCCTTCTAGCTAACTATGGCTACACCTTC
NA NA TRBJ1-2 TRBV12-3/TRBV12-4 CASSLGGGGYTF TGTGCCAGCAGTTTAGGGGGGGGTGGCTACACCTTC
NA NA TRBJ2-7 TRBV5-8 CASSSRSSYEQYF TGTGCCAGCAGCAGCCGGAGCTCCTACGAGCAGTACTTC
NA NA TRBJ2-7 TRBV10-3 CAISLTDTYEQYF TGTGCCATCAGTTTGACAGATACCTACGAGCAGTACTTC
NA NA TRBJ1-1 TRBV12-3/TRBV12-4 CASSLVMATEAFF TGTGCCAGCAGTTTAGTTATGGCAACTGAAGCTTTCTTT
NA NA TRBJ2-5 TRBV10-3 CAIARGETQYF TGTGCCATTGCTCGGGGGGAGACCCAGTACTTC
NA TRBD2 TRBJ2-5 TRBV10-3 CAISERGGQETQYF TGTGCCATCAGCGAGCGGGGGGGACAAGAGACCCAGTACTTC
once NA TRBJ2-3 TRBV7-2 CASSYYGTPRTDTQYF TGTGCCAGCAGCTATTATGGGACACCCCGAACAGATACGCAGTATTTT
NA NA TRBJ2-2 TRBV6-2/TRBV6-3 CASSYNPKTGILTGELFF TGTGCCAGCAGTTATAACCCAAAGACAGGTATTCTCACCGGGGAGCTGTTTTTT
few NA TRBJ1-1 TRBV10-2 CASSENTNTEAFF TGCGCCAGCAGTGAGAACACGAACACTGAAGCTTTCTTT
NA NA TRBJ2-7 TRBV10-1 CASGRSSYEQYF TGCGCCAGCGGCAGAAGCTCCTACGAGCAGTACTTC